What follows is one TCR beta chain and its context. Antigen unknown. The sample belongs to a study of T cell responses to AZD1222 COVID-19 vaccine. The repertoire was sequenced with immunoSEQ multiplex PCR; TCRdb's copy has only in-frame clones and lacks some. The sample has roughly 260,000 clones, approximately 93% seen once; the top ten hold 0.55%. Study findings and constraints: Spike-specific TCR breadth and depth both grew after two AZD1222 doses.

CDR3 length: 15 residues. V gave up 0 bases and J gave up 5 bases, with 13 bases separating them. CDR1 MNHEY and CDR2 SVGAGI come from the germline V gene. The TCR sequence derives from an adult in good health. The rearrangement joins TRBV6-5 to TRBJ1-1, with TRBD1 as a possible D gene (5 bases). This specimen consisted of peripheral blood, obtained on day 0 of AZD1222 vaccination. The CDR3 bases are TGTGCCAGCAGTTACTCCCCAGGGAGGGAGACTGAAGCTTTCTTT. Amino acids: CASSYSPGRETEAFF.